Sequencing of this TCR beta chain was carried out in a study of cytotoxic CD8 clonotypes in ibrutinib-treated CLL. Study-level information: Averaging across samples gave about 240,000 productive templates and over 85,000 productive rearrangements.

Deletions cut 0 bases from V and 6 bases from J, with 6 bases between. Germline-derived CDR1 and CDR2 are SGHTA and FQGTGA. The CDR3 contains 12 residues. TCRdb keeps only in-frame clones here, not all; method: immunoSEQ multiplex PCR. The sample yields roughly 190,000 clones, around 72% seen once. This clone was observed a handful of times. The J gene is TRBJ2-7, the V gene TRBV7-3, with D uncertain. The TCR was taken from a human donor with chronic lymphocytic leukemia. Sequencing used PBMCs, obtained after 24 months of ibrutinib treatment. CDR3 sequence reads: CASSLTVGEQYF. The DNA of the CDR3 is TGTGCCAGCAGCTTAACGGTTGGCGAGCAGTACTTC.